This T cell receptor (beta chain) is from a study of cytomegalovirus exposure and HLA in healthy donors. Produced via immunoSEQ multiplex PCR; TCRdb's table is partial and in-frame only. This table holds roughly 150,000 clones, 85% to 95% found once. The germline gives CDR1 SGHTA, CDR2 FQGNSA. CDR3 length: 14 amino acids. After removal of 3 bases from V and 4 bases from J, the junction contained 2 bases not matched to a gene. The sample consisted of PBMCs. The TCR originated in a man aged 18 to 29 in good health and CMV-seropositive. This chain uses TRBV7-2 with TRBJ1-1; TRBD1 aligns across 10 bases. CDR3 coding DNA: TGTGCCAGCAGCTTCGACAGGGGGCCCACTGAAGCTTTCTTT. Residues: CASSFDRGPTEAFF.